A single sample is the source of the 29 T cell receptor beta chains below, sequenced in a study of blood T cells in healthy people across ages. The authors ran a second PCR of roughly 6 to 12 cycles using a sample-barcoded 5' primer and a J-beta primer mix. TCRdb reprocessed the 5' RACE reads with MiXCR, giving one entry per CDR3 protein. Of fewer than 750,000 distinct CDR3 sequences listed, under 55% are singletons. The source material was blood. Receptor source: a man older than 75 in good health.

This clonotype was observed a handful of times. The J gene is TRBJ2-1, the V gene TRBV7-2; TRBD1 matches 9 bases. V was clipped by 5 bases and J by 3 bases; unmatched bases: 8. CDR1 and CDR2 (germline): SGHTA, FQGNSA. CDR3 length equals 16 residues. The chain's CDR3 is CASSRYGDRVYNEQFF. The CDR3 bases are TGTGCCAGCAGCAGATACGGGGACAGGGTCTACAATGAGCAGTTCTTC.

The chain is built from TRBV20-1 and TRBJ1-4; possibly TRBD1 for D (5 bases). Germline CDR1 is DFQATT and CDR2 is SNEGSKA (reference sequence). With 6 bases removed from V and 3 bases from J, the gap between germline ends came to 20 bases. The CDR3 has 16 residues. Here the CDR3 reads CSARLRQLRSNEKLFF. The CDR3 DNA sequence: TGCAGTGCCAGACTGAGACAGCTCAGGTCTAATGAAAAACTGTTTTTT.

This rearrangement joins TRBV27 to TRBJ1-6; D unclear. CDR3 size: 13 residues. Germline CDR1 and CDR2: MNHEY and SMNVEV (reference sequence). V was pared by 5 bases and J by 10 bases, with 12 bases between. The CDR3 coding sequence is TGTGCCAGCAGTGGGTATCGAAGCTCACCCCTCCACTTT. Protein: CASSGYRSSPLHF.

This clonotype came up a few times. This sequence joins TRBV7-9 and TRBJ1-6; possibly TRBD1 for D (5 bases). Germline V gene data show CDR1 as SEHNR and CDR2 as FQNEAQ (reference sequence). There are 14 residues in the CDR3. V lost 8 bases, J lost 6 bases, and 14 bases lay in between. The CDR3 region is CASRIRGSNSPLHF. DNA of the CDR3: TGTGCCAGCCGGATCCGGGGGAGTAATTCACCCCTCCACTTT.

This clonotype has only a few counts. This chain connects TRBV6-1 to TRBJ1-2; possibly TRBD1 for D (5 bases). The V gene's germline CDR1 is MNHNS and CDR2 SASEGT. Trimming removed 8 bases at V and 7 bases at J, with 17 bases between. This CDR3 has 13 residues. DNA for the CDR3: TGTGCCAGCCTCGCGCCAGGGTCGGGTGGCTACACCTTC. This encodes CASLAPGSGGYTF.

The V gene is TRBV29-1, the J gene TRBJ1-1; a weak D match, TRBD1 (6 bases). Per the germline V gene, CDR1 is SQVTM and CDR2 is ANQGSEA. The CDR3 runs 13 residues. V was shortened by 7 bases and J by 3 bases, with 15 bases between the two germline ends. CDR3 nucleotide sequence: TGCAGCGCACGTAAACAGGGAGACACTGAAGCTTTCTTT. Translation gives CSARKQGDTEAFF.

The V and J genes are TRBV7-2 and TRBJ2-5, with TRBD2 matching 13 bases. The CDR3 is 16 residues long. Germline values: CDR1 SGHTA, CDR2 FQGNSA. With 5 bases clipped from V and 2 bases from J, the junction kept 5 bases outside the gene matches. CDR3 sequence (DNA): TGTGCCAGCAGCCGACTAGCGGGAGGCTCTCAAGAGACCCAGTACTTC. As protein: CASSRLAGGSQETQYF. The variable domain in full, completed from reference TRBV7-2 and TRBJ2-5, reads GAGVSQSPSNKVTEKGKDVELRCDPISGHTALYWYRQSLGQGLEFLIYFQGNSAPDKSGLPSDRFSAERTGGSVSTLTIQRTQQEDSAVYLCASSRLAGGSQETQYFGPGTRLLVL.

This clonotype was seen a few times. The chain is built from TRBV4-3 and TRBJ2-7, with a weak D call TRBD2 (5 bases). The CDR3 runs to 14 residues. Trimming left V 0 bases short and J 2 bases short, with 8 bases between. Germline CDR1 LGHNA, CDR2 YSLEER. The CDR3 reads CASSQDQLAYEQYF. In nucleotides, the CDR3 is TGCGCCAGCAGCCAAGATCAACTAGCCTACGAGCAGTACTTC.

The rearrangement links TRBV6-2 or TRBV6-3 to TRBJ2-5, with 11 nucleotides matching TRBD2. The CDR3 is made up of 16 amino acids. CDR1 and CDR2 from the germline V gene are MNHEY and SVGEGT. V shed 5 bases, J shed 5 bases, and the junction held 10 bases outside the gene matches. CDR3 coding DNA: TGTGCCAGCAGTCGTTCTGGGACTAGCGGATGGGAGACCCAGTACTTC. Translating it yields CASSRSGTSGWETQYF.

The chain is built from TRBV7-2 and TRBJ2-1, with TRBD1 as a possible D gene (6 bases). The V and J ends lost 5 bases and 7 bases respectively, with 15 bases between them. The CDR3 runs to 14 residues. Germline-derived CDR1 and CDR2 are SGHTA and FQGNSA. The CDR3 nucleotides are TGTGCCAGCAGCCAGGGACATTCAAGGAATGAGCAGTTCTTC. Its protein product is CASSQGHSRNEQFF.

This chain joins TRBV28 and TRBJ2-3; D might be TRBD1 (6 bases). CDR1 is MDHEN, CDR2 SYDVKM, per germline. Trimming pared 11 bases from V and 6 bases from J, leaving 18 bases between. The CDR3 has 13 amino acids. The DNA of the CDR3 is TGTGCCGTTCGGGACACCTCTATGGATACGCAGTATTTT. Its translation is CAVRDTSMDTQYF. Drawing the rest from reference TRBV28 and TRBJ2-3, the complete variable domain is DVKVTQSSRYLVKRTGEKVFLECVQDMDHENMFWYRQDPGLGLRLIYFSYDVKMKEKGDIPEGYSVSREKKERFSLILESASTNQTSMYLCAVRDTSMDTQYFGPGTRLTVL.

The CDR3 sequence is CASSYAGLGNTEAFF. The CDR3 DNA reads as TGTGCCAGCAGTTACGCAGGGTTGGGGAACACTGAAGCTTTCTTT. This rearrangement joins TRBV6-2 or TRBV6-3 to TRBJ1-1, with D tentatively TRBD1 (5 bases). This CDR3 has 15 residues. V was clipped by 2 bases and J by 1 base, with 11 bases between them. The germline V gene has CDR1 MNHEY and CDR2 SVGEGT.

The CDR3 sequence is CASSLADGYSPLHF. CDR3 coding DNA: TGTGCCAGCAGCTTGGCGGACGGTTATTCACCCCTCCACTTT. The V gene is TRBV5-4, the J gene TRBJ1-6; D not certain. Looked up from germline, CDR1 is SGHNT and CDR2 is YYREEE (reference sequence). The V end was cut by 0 bases, the J end by 8 bases, with 9 bases between. The CDR3 is 14 residues long.

The chain carries TRBV7-2 and TRBJ2-7, with 10 bases that match TRBD1. CDR3 length: 14 residues. After removal of 5 bases from V and 3 bases from J, the junction contained 4 bases not matched to a gene. In germline, CDR1 is SGHTA, CDR2 FQGNSA. This CDR3 reads CASSVDRGGYEQYF. Here the CDR3 DNA reads TGTGCCAGCAGCGTGGACAGGGGGGGCTACGAGCAGTACTTC.

V gene TRBV4-1 combines with J gene TRBJ2-1; 7 positions match TRBD2. Germline V gene lookup returns CDR1 MGHRA and CDR2 YSYEKL. Losses at the gene ends were 0 bases for V and 9 bases for J; bases not matched to a gene: 5. This CDR3 is 14 amino acids long. The CDR3 sequence: CASSQDTAGFEQFF. CDR3 in DNA: TGCGCCAGCAGCCAAGATACAGCGGGGTTTGAGCAGTTCTTC.

The chain carries TRBV20-1 and TRBJ2-3; 8 nucleotides match TRBD2. The CDR3 loop spans 15 amino acids. The germline V gene encodes CDR1 DFQATT and CDR2 SNEGSKA (reference sequence). V dropped 1 base and J dropped 2; count of bases not matched to a gene: 5. This CDR3 is CSARGVAGTTDTQYF. The CDR3 region has the DNA TGCAGTGCTAGAGGTGTAGCGGGGACCACAGATACGCAGTATTTT.

Concerning this clonotype itself: Germline is not matched at one junction end, which may reflect a read error. This chain uses TRBV14 with TRBJ2-7; 11 bases agree with TRBD2. This CDR3 is 16 amino acids long. Germline loops: CDR1 SGHDN, CDR2 FVKESK. The CDR3 nucleotides read TGTGCCGGCAGCAGTACCGGGACTAGCGGTTCCTACGAGCAGTACTTC. Translated, it gives CAGSSTGTSGSYEQYF.

This chain links TRBV6-5 with TRBJ2-1, with D possibly matching TRBD2 (6 bases). The last part of the DNA fits TRBJ2-7 better; the J call may be wrong. Germline CDR1 MNHEY, CDR2 SVGAGI. The CDR3 extends over 14 amino acids. The CDR3 sequence is CASRGGSSYDEQYF. DNA for the CDR3: TGTGCCAGCAGGGGGGGAAGCTCCTACGATGAGCAGTACTTC.

V gene TRBV6-1 combines with J gene TRBJ2-2; tentatively, D is TRBD1 or TRBD2 (6 bases each). CDR3 size: 13 residues. Trimming took off 4 bases at V and 8 bases at J, with 11 bases between the two ends. Germline V gene sequence: CDR1 MNHNS, CDR2 SASEGT. CDR3 coding DNA: TGTGCCAGCAGTGCGAGAGGGGGGGGGGAGCTGTTTTTT. It codes for CASSARGGGELFF.

This clonotype has only a few counts. This chain uses TRBV11-1 with TRBJ2-7; D remains ambiguous. V was clipped by 1 base and J by 7 bases, with 8 bases between them. Germline V gene data show CDR1 as SGHAT and CDR2 as FQDESV (reference sequence). The CDR3 is 12 residues long. The CDR3 region is CASSLDGWEQYF. CDR3 coding DNA: TGTGCCAGCAGCTTAGACGGATGGGAGCAGTACTTC.

As to this clonotype: A read error may account for a junction end that differs from germline. This sequence joins TRBV6-5 and TRBJ2-7; 9 positions match TRBD2. CDR1 and CDR2 (germline): MNHEY, SVGAGI. The CDR3 extends over 15 amino acids. CDR3 residues: CASSFAGTSLYEQYF. The CDR3 bases are TGTGCCAGCAGTTTCGCCGGGACTAGCCTCTACGAACAGTACTTC.

This rearrangement joins TRBV20-1 to TRBJ2-7; TRBD1 matches at 11 bases. Germline V lookup: CDR1 DFQATT, CDR2 SNEGSKA (reference sequence). The CDR3 covers 17 residues. Germline trimming cut 1 base from V and 3 bases from J; bases unmatched to any gene: 11. The chain's CDR3 is CSARGPGQGGRGYEQYF. CDR3 DNA sequence: TGCAGTGCTAGAGGACCGGGACAGGGGGGCCGAGGCTACGAGCAGTACTTC.

V and J are TRBV27 and TRBJ1-6, with a tentative D call TRBD1 (5 bases). Trimming cost V 0 bases and J 7 bases, with 10 bases left between them. The length of the CDR3 is 15 residues. In germline, CDR1 is MNHEY, CDR2 SMNVEV (reference sequence). The CDR3: CASSLSWGANSPLHF. The CDR3 nucleotides are TGTGCCAGCAGTTTATCTTGGGGCGCGAATTCACCCCTCCACTTT.

The V gene is TRBV6-1, the J gene TRBJ2-6; 7 nucleotides line up with TRBD2. CDR1 MNHNS and CDR2 SASEGT come from the germline V gene. J gave up 0 bases and V 5 bases, and 7 bases lay outside the gene matches. CDR3 length: 17 residues. The CDR3 loop reads CASSPRGVSSGANVLTF. CDR3 in DNA: TGTGCCAGCAGTCCCCGGGGGGTTAGCTCTGGGGCCAACGTCCTGACTTTC.

This clonotype has only a few counts. The chain recombines TRBV20-1 with TRBJ2-1; D unresolved. CDR1 and CDR2 from the germline V gene are DFQATT and SNEGSKA (reference sequence). The CDR3 runs 13 residues. V lost 0 bases, J lost 10 bases, and 13 bases lay in between. CDR3 in amino acids: CSARDSAGREQFF. The CDR3 region has the DNA TGCAGTGCTAGAGATTCAGCCGGGCGGGAGCAGTTCTTC.

This clonotype was seen more than once but under ten times. The V call is TRBV3-1, the J call TRBJ2-1, with TRBD2 matching 8 bases. The CDR3 covers 12 residues. Per the germline V gene, CDR1 is LGHDT and CDR2 is YNNKEL (reference sequence). The junction had 4 bases not matched to a gene; V was cut back by 1 base and J by 14 bases. The CDR3 nucleotides read TGTGCCAGCAGCCAAGGAAGCGGGAGTAAGTTCTTC. Protein product: CASSQGSGSKFF.

The chain carries TRBV30 and TRBJ2-3; D may be TRBD2 (6 bases). V was trimmed by 3 bases and J by 4 bases, leaving 14 bases between them. Germline CDR1 reads GTSNPN; CDR2 reads SVGIG (reference sequence). CDR3 length equals 14 residues. CDR3 nucleotides: TGTGCCTGGAGCCGTAGCGGACTCCCAGATACGCAGTATTTT. Translating it yields CAWSRSGLPDTQYF.

This chain connects TRBV5-1 to TRBJ2-1; maybe TRBD2 (5 bases). Deletions cut 2 bases from V and 8 bases from J, with 17 bases between. The CDR3 runs to 15 residues. Germline-derived CDR1 and CDR2 are SGHRS and YFSETQ. The CDR3 is CASSLGSARYDEQFF. The DNA for the CDR3 is TGCGCCAGCAGCTTAGGGAGTGCCAGGTACGATGAGCAGTTCTTC.

The chain uses TRBV7-2 and TRBJ1-1, with D possibly being TRBD1 (5 bases). Per the germline V gene, CDR1 is SGHTA and CDR2 is FQGNSA. The CDR3 has 13 amino acids. Between the trimmed V and J ends, which lost 5 bases and 11 bases, there was a span of 18 bases. The CDR3 protein is CASSPGGELWAFF. DNA of the CDR3: TGTGCCAGCAGCCCCGGGGGGGAATTGTGGGCTTTCTTT.